These T cell receptor beta chains were read from a single sample in a study of blood T cell repertoires in COVID-19. Assay: immunoSEQ multiplex PCR; the TCRdb copy retains only in-frame clones and omits some. Here the sample spans some 130,000 clones, roughly 86% being singletons. Sequenced material: peripheral blood. The receptors were gathered from a woman in her sixties or seventies with COVID-19, enrolled during active disease. Both conserved end residues are part of each CDR3. Fields, in order: V gene, J gene, CDR3 protein.

>TRBV18|TRBJ2-3
CASSPFAGGSTDTQYF
>TRBV10-3|TRBJ1-2
CAISEDRAGGYTF
>TRBV30|TRBJ1-1
CAWRARDRLNTEAFF
>TRBV12-3/TRBV12-4|TRBJ2-5
CASSLTRETQYF
>TRBV5-1|TRBJ1-2
CASSPAGGAYGYTF
>TRBV28|TRBJ2-1
CASSYRSYQFF
>TRBV7-8|TRBJ1-6
CASSRGTENSPLHF
>TRBV28|TRBJ1-5
CASSPPGGQGAFGNQPQHF
>TRBV28|TRBJ2-2
CASSSLNGGGNTGELFF
>TRBV24-1|TRBJ1-2
CATSTANYGYTF
>TRBV28|TRBJ1-2
CASSLGTTYAPSYGYTF
>TRBV18|TRBJ1-1
CASSPLRGQNTEAFF
>TRBV29-1|TRBJ1-1
CSGTGPGTEAFF
>TRBV6-6|TRBJ2-7
CASSQTSGGHKREQYF
>TRBV3-1/TRBV3-2|TRBJ1-2
CASSQVLPRQGVYGYTF
>TRBV3-1/TRBV3-2|TRBJ1-3
CASSQDPGTGDSYF
>TRBV7-8|TRBJ1-1
CASSPGTGQTEAFF
>TRBV12-3/TRBV12-4|TRBJ1-1
CASSRQGSTEAFF
>TRBV10-3|TRBJ1-5
CAITAGGNQPQHF
>TRBV7-6|TRBJ2-1
CASTGGDEQFF
>TRBV28|TRBJ1-1
CASTKTGIGTEAFF
>TRBV10-3|TRBJ2-5
CAISLEGGPGETQYF
>TRBV29-1|TRBJ2-1
CSVLVSRSYNEQFF
>TRBV30|TRBJ1-1
CAWSVRGDGFRGTTEAFF
>TRBV15|TRBJ1-6
CATSRAAVGTSNNSPLHF
>TRBV7-9|TRBJ2-7
CASSSPPVLEQYF
>TRBV2|TRBJ1-1
CASSETGNTEAFF
>TRBV5-1|TRBJ1-6
CASSLEGTGNSPLHF
>TRBV19|TRBJ1-4
CASSFTGATNEKLFF
>TRBV4-1|TRBJ1-1
CASSQAGQGLNTEAFF
>TRBV7-9|TRBJ2-1
CASSLALGRANEQFF
>TRBV3-1/TRBV3-2|TRBJ2-5
CASSPRTAFAETQYF
>TRBV29-1|TRBJ2-3
CSVGRTGLLDTQYF
>TRBV2|TRBJ1-2
CASSEGTGVDGYTF
>TRBV6-6|TRBJ1-3
CASRSRQGTGNTIYF
>TRBV2|TRBJ1-1
CASSRQGIMNTEAFF
>TRBV29-1|TRBJ1-1
CSVSRGLTEAFF
>TRBV5-1|TRBJ2-7
CASSWGTGGDEQYF
>TRBV20-1|TRBJ1-5
CSASRTTGSNQPQHF
>TRBV18|TRBJ1-4
CASSRDTTTNEKLFF
>TRBV28|TRBJ1-2
CASSSWTANYGYTF
>TRBV29-1|TRBJ2-5
CSVGGLGGGETQYF
>TRBV7-2|TRBJ2-1
CASTPKVAGVNEQFF
>TRBV7-2|TRBJ2-3
CASSLAPGGTDTQYF
>TRBV3-1/TRBV3-2|TRBJ2-7
CASSRRSEQYF
>TRBV9|TRBJ2-5
CASSVGTSGGQETQYF
>TRBV28|TRBJ2-1
CASKRSAVPFF
>TRBV28|TRBJ2-7
CASSFSGGRNEQYF
>TRBV2|TRBJ2-5
CASKYRGSQETQYF